The rows below give T cell receptor beta chains drawn from one sample of a study of vaccination and CD4 T cells after COVID-19. In TCRdb, the PCR reads were re-called with MiXCR into one record per CDR3 protein. The sample lists around 7,100 distinct CDR3 sequences; about 30% were seen once. No antigens are known for them. The sequenced material came from CD4+ T cells from blood, cultured in vitro. The source is a human donor in good health. The CDR3 runs from the conserved cysteine through the conserved F or W. A D gene is named only where the DNA matches it firmly. Clone size is given for some rows only: seen once, a few or many times, or a class if the clone is expanded.

>TRBJ1-1|.|TRBV7-9|.
CASSLEYTEAFF
TGTGCCAGCAGCTTAGAATACACTGAAGCTTTCTTT
>TRBJ2-7|.|TRBV28|.
CAPPQGLPYEQYF
TGTGCACCCCCGCAGGGGCTTCCCTACGAGCAGTACTTC
>TRBJ2-7|few|TRBV10-1|.
CASRDITYEQYF
TGCGCCAGCCGGGACATCACCTACGAGCAGTACTTC
>TRBJ2-7|.|TRBV19|.
CASSPFDAGEQYF
TGTGCCAGTAGCCCTTTCGACGCGGGTGAGCAGTACTTC
>TRBJ2-3|.|TRBV7-9|.
CASSEQGTDTQYF
TGTGCCAGCAGCGAGCAGGGCACAGATACGCAGTATTTT
>TRBJ2-1|once|TRBV19|.
CASKVGGSSYNEQFF
TGTGCCAGTAAAGTCGGGGGAAGCTCCTACAATGAGCAGTTCTTC
>TRBJ2-5|few|TRBV7-2|.
CASSVGIQETQYF
TGTGCCAGCAGCGTCGGGATCCAAGAGACCCAGTACTTC
>TRBJ1-2|.|TRBV6-1|.
CASSGNWGAPGYTF
TGTGCCAGCAGCGGCAATTGGGGGGCGCCTGGCTACACCTTC
>TRBJ2-5|medium-sized|TRBV15|.
CATSRGQETQYF
TGTGCCACCAGCCGGGGGCAGGAGACCCAGTACTTC
>TRBJ2-1|.|TRBV11-2|.
CASSLFLRDLYNEQFF
TGTGCCAGCAGCTTATTTCTGAGGGACCTCTACAATGAGCAGTTCTTC
>TRBJ2-1|few|TRBV6-5|.
CASSYDPDSYNEQFF
TGTGCCAGCAGTTACGATCCGGACTCCTACAATGAGCAGTTCTTC
>TRBJ2-1|few|TRBV28|.
CASSLKGFLLFF
TGTGCCAGCAGTTTAAAGGGGTTTCTGCTGTTCTTC
>TRBJ2-4|.|TRBV19|.
CASSIGFGENIQYF
TGTGCCAGTAGTATAGGTTTCGGGGAGAACATTCAGTACTTC
>TRBJ2-5|.|TRBV15|TRBD1
CATSSRRGQGETQYF
TGTGCCACCAGCAGCCGTAGGGGGCAGGGGGAGACCCAGTACTTC
>TRBJ2-2|.|TRBV20-1|TRBD2
CSARTSGSVNTGELFF
TGCAGTGCTAGGACTAGCGGGAGTGTTAACACCGGGGAGCTGTTTTTT
>TRBJ2-4|once|TRBV10-3|TRBD2
CAISESREGRNIQYF
TGTGCCATCAGTGAGTCGCGGGAGGGCCGAAACATTCAGTACTTC
>TRBJ2-3|.|TRBV6-1|.
CASRYMGGGTDTQYF
TGTGCCAGCAGATATATGGGAGGGGGGACAGATACGCAGTATTTT
>TRBJ2-7|few|TRBV2|TRBD2
CASRDVVAGPYEQYF
TGTGCCAGCAGGGACGTGGTAGCGGGCCCCTACGAGCAGTACTTC
>TRBJ2-7|.|TRBV20-1|.
CSATRLAETREQYF
TGCAGTGCTACCAGACTGGCGGAGACGAGGGAGCAGTACTTC
>TRBJ2-5|few|TRBV29-1|.
CTFAGTPQETQYF
TGCACCTTCGCCGGGACACCCCAAGAGACCCAGTACTTC
>TRBJ2-3|.|TRBV29-1|.
CSVDTDTQYF
TGCAGCGTTGACACAGATACGCAGTATTTT
>TRBJ2-3|.|TRBV28|.
CASTHPRSSTDTQYF
TGTGCCAGCACCCATCCCCGTTCCAGCACAGATACGCAGTATTTT
>TRBJ1-6|.|TRBV18|.
CASSQLPDLGTLHF
TGTGCCAGCTCACAGCTTCCGGACCTGGGGACCCTCCACTTT
>TRBJ2-7|.|TRBV15|.
CATSRDRAGGGRELGEQYF
TGTGCCACCAGCAGAGATCGGGCAGGGGGCGGGCGGGAGCTGGGCGAGCAGTACTTC
>TRBJ2-5|.|TRBV6-2/TRBV6-3|.
CASSWEGSRAFEAQYF
TGTGCCAGCAGTTGGGAAGGATCGCGTGCGTTCGAGGCCCAGTACTTC
>TRBJ2-3|few|TRBV19|TRBD2
CASSKGTSGSTDTQYF
TGTGCCAGTAGTAAGGGGACTAGCGGGAGCACAGATACGCAGTATTTT
>TRBJ2-7|.|TRBV7-2|.
CASSLGGRGADEQYF
TGTGCCAGCAGCTTAGGGGGACGGGGGGCCGACGAGCAGTACTTC